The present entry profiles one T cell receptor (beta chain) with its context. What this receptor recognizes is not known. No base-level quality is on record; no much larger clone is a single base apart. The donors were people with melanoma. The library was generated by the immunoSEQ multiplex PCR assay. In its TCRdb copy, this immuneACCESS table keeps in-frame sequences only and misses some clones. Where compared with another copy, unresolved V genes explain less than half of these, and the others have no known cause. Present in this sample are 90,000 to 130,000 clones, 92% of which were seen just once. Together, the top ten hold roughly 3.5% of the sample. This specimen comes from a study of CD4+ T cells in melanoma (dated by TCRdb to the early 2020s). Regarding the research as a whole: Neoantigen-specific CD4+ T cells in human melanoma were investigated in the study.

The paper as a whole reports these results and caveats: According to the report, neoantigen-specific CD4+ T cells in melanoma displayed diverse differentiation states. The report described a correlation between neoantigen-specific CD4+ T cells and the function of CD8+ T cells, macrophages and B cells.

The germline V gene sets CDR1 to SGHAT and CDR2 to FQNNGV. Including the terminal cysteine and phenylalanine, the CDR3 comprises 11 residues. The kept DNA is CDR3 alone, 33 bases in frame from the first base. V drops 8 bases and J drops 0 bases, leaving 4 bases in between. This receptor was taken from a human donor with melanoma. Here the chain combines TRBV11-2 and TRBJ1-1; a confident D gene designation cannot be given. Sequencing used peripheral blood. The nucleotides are TGTGCCAGCCGGTTGAACACTGAAGCTTTCTTT. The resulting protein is CASRLNTEAFF.